Each of the 2 T cell receptor beta chains below was sequenced from the same sample in a study of blood T cell repertoires in COVID-19. Using immunoSEQ multiplex PCR, the repertoire was profiled, and TCRdb retains in-frame clones only, with some absent. Seen here are hundreds of thousands of clones, 86% observed once, and the top ten hold less than 9%. The sequencing sample was made of peripheral blood. These receptors were collected from a woman between 55 and 75 years old with COVID-19, enrolled during active disease.

V usage is TRBV11-2 and J usage is TRBJ1-1, with TRBD1 as a possible D gene (6 bases). The CDR3 loop spans 15 amino acids. Germline-derived CDR1 and CDR2 are SGHAT and FQNNGV. The V gene lost 5 bases and the J gene lost 7 bases, with 20 bases spanning the gap. The CDR3 is CASSPGAAGYFEAFF. CDR3 DNA sequence: TGTGCCAGCAGCCCAGGGGCGGCGGGTTACTTTGAAGCTTTCTTT.

This chain links TRBV6-5 with TRBJ1-5, with D maybe TRBD1 (5 bases). The length of the CDR3 is 13 residues. The germline V gene encodes CDR1 MNHEY and CDR2 SVGAGI. Deletions cut 8 bases from V and 7 bases from J, with 15 bases between. CDR3 region: CASSVGLGQPQHF. The CDR3, as DNA: TGTGCCAGCTCCGTGGGGCTAGGACAGCCCCAGCATTTT.